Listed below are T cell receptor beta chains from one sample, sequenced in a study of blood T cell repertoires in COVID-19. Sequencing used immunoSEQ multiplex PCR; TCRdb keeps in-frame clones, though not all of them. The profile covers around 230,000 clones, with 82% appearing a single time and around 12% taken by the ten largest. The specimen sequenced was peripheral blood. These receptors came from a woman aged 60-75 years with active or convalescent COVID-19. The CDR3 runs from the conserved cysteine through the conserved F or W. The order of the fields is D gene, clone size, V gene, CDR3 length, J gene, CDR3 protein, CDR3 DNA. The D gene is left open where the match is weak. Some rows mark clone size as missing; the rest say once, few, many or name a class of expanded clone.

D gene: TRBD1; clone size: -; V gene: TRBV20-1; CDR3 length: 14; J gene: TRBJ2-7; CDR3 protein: CSASPGTGGGQQYF; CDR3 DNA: TGCAGTGCTAGTCCCGGGACAGGGGGCGGACAGCAGTACTTC
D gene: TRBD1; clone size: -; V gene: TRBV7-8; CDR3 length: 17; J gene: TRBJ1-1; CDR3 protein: CASSSSDRGGSNTEAFF; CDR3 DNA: TGTGCCAGCAGCTCGTCGGACAGGGGGGGAAGTAACACTGAAGCTTTCTTT
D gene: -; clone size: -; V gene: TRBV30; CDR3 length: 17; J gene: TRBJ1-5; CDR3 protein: CAWSVLGGAVPHQPQHF; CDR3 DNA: TGTGCCTGGAGTGTACTGGGGGGGGCGGTTCCCCATCAGCCCCAGCATTTT
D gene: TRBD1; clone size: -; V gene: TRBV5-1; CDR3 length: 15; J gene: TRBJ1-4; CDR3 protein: CASSLGQGAAEKLFF; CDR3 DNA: TGCGCCAGCAGCTTAGGACAGGGGGCTGCTGAAAAACTGTTTTTT
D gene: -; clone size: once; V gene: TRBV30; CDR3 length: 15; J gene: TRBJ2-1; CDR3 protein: CAWSPFAGPYNEQFF; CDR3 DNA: TGTGCCTGGAGCCCCTTTGCAGGGCCATACAATGAGCAGTTCTTC
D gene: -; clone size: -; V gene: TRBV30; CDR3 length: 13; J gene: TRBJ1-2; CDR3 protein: CAWKPPSNYGYTF; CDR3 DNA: TGTGCCTGGAAGCCCCCGAGTAACTATGGCTACACCTTC
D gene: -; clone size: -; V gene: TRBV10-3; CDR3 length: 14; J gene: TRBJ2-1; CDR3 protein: CAISAGVSYNEQFF; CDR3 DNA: TGTGCCATCAGTGCGGGGGTCTCCTACAATGAGCAGTTCTTC
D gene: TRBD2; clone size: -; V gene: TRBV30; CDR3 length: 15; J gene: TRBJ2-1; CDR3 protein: CAWSLLAGVGSEQFF; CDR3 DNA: TGTGCCTGGAGTCTCCTAGCGGGGGTCGGGAGTGAGCAGTTCTTC
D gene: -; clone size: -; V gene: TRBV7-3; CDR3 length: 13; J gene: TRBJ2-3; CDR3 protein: CASSLVFGHTQYF; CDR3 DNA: TGTGCCAGCAGCTTAGTCTTTGGGCATACGCAGTATTTT
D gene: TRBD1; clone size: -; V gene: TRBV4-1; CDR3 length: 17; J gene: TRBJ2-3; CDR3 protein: CASSQRQGAYLPDTQYF; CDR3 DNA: TGCGCCAGCAGCCAGCGACAGGGGGCCTACCTCCCAGATACGCAGTATTTT
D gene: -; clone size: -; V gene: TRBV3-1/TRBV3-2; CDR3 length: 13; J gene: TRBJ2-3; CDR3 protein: CASSQAGMDTQYF; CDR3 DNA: TGTGCCAGCAGCCAAGCCGGGATGGATACGCAGTATTTT
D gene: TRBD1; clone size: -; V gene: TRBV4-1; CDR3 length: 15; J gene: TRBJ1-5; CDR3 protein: CASSLGQSRNQPQHF; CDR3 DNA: TGCGCCAGCAGCCTGGGACAGTCCCGCAATCAGCCCCAGCATTTT
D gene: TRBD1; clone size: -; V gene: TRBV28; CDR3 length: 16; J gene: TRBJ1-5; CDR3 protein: CASSDRGLGGNQPQHF; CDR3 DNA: TGTGCCAGCAGTGACAGGGGGCTGGGGGGCAATCAGCCCCAGCATTTT
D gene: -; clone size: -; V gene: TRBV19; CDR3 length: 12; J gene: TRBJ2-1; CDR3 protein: CASRSRGHEQFF; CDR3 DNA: TGTGCCAGTAGATCGCGGGGGCATGAGCAGTTCTTC
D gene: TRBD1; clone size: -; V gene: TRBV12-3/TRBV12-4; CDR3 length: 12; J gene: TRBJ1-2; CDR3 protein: CASSPGDRLYTF; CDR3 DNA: TGTGCCAGCAGTCCAGGGGACAGACTCTACACCTTC
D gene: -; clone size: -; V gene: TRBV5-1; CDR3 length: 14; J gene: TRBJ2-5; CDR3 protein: CASSPGGVQETQYF; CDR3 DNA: TGCGCCAGCAGCCCGGGGGGCGTCCAAGAGACCCAGTACTTC
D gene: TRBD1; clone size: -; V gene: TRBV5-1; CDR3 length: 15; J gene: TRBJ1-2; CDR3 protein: CASSLTTGLGHGYTF; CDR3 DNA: TGCGCCAGCAGCTTGACGACAGGGTTGGGCCATGGCTACACCTTC
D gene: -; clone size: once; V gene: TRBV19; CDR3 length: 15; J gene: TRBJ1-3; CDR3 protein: CASSIAQSSGNTIYF; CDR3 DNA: TGTGCCAGTAGTATAGCACAGAGCTCTGGAAACACCATATATTTT
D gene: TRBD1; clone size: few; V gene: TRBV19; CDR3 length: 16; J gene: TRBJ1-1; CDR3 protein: CASTPLGKGADTEAFF; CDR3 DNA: TGTGCCAGTACCCCATTGGGGAAGGGGGCTGATACTGAAGCTTTCTTT
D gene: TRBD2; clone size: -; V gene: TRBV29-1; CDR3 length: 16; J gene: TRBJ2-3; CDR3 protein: CSVEKSGGGITDTQYF; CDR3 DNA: TGCAGCGTTGAAAAGAGCGGGGGGGGAATTACAGATACGCAGTATTTT
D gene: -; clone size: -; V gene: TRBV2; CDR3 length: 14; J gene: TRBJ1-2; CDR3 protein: CASSVEAAGYGYTF; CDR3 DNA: TGTGCCAGCAGTGTGGAGGCGGCTGGCTATGGCTACACCTTC
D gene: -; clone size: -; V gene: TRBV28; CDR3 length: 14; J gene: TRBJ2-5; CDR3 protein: CASSLRVPQETQYF; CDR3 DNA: TGTGCCAGCAGTTTGAGGGTACCCCAAGAGACCCAGTACTTC